The sequence of this TCR beta chain was determined in a study of T cell responses to AZD1222 COVID-19 vaccine. Study-level information: Pooled in the analysis were second doses at about 4 or about 12 weeks. General observations from the study: Nearly half of spike-specific TCRs reportedly target unmutated variant regions.

The V gene's germline CDR1 is MNHEY and CDR2 SVGAGI. The CDR3 has 13 residues. The V end lost 5 bases, the J end lost 4 bases, and 11 bases lay between the germline ends. With respect to this clone: The antigen remains undetermined.

Only in-frame clones appear in the TCRdb table, and some are missing; sequencing was by immunoSEQ multiplex PCR. The sample comprises 150,000 to 160,000 clones, 90% of which are singletons, and approximately 17% rests with the top ten. V is TRBV6-5 and J is TRBJ1-2; D uncertain. Sequencing used peripheral blood, obtained on day 0 of AZD1222 vaccination. This TCR came from an adult in good health. CDR3 in amino acids: CASSTTVTYGYTF. CDR3 nucleotide sequence: TGTGCCAGCAGTACTACAGTGACCTATGGCTACACCTTC.